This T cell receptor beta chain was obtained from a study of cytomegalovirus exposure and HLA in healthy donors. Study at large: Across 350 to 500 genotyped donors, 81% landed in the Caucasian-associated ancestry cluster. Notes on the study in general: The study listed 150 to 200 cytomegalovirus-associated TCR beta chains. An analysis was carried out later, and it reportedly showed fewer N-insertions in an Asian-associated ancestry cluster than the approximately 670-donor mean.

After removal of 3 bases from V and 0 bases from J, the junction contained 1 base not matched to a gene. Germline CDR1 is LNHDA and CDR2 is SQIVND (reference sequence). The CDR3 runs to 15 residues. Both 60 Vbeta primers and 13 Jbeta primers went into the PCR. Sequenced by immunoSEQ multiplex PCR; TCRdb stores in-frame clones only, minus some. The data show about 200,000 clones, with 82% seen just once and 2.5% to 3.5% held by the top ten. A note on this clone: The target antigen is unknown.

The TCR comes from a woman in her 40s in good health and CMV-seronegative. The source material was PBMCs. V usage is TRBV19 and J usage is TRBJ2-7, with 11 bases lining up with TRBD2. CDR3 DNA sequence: TGTGCCAGTAGTATCCTAGCGGGGGGCTCCTACGAGCAGTACTTC. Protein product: CASSILAGGSYEQYF.